The rows below give T cell receptor beta chains drawn from one sample of a study of control samples from healthy donors and cancer patients. Clones were read by immunoSEQ multiplex PCR, and TCRdb kept only the in-frame ones, dropping some. The sample contains some 120,000 clones, less than 95% of which appear only once. The material sequenced was blood. The receptor set was obtained from a man aged 25-45 years in good health. CDR3s include the opening cysteine and the closing phenylalanine or tryptophan. D genes are given only for firm matches. Some rows mark clone size as missing; the rest say once, few, many or name a class of expanded clone.

clone size: -; D gene: -; J gene: TRBJ2-2; V gene: TRBV6-6; CDR3 protein: CASRMTRPTGELFF; CDR3 DNA: TGTGCCAGCAGAATGACAAGGCCCACCGGGGAGCTGTTTTTT
clone size: -; D gene: -; J gene: TRBJ2-2; V gene: TRBV5-1; CDR3 protein: CASSLKGAGTGELFF; CDR3 DNA: TGCGCCAGCAGCTTGAAAGGCGCGGGCACCGGGGAGCTGTTTTTT
clone size: once; D gene: -; J gene: TRBJ1-2; V gene: TRBV6-5; CDR3 protein: CASSYAETSNYGYTF; CDR3 DNA: TGTGCCAGCAGTTACGCAGAAACTAGTAACTATGGCTACACCTTC
clone size: once; D gene: TRBD2; J gene: TRBJ2-1; V gene: TRBV18; CDR3 protein: CASSPALAGSYNEQFF; CDR3 DNA: TGTGCCAGCTCACCGGCCTTAGCGGGGTCCTACAATGAGCAGTTCTTC
clone size: -; D gene: -; J gene: TRBJ1-5; V gene: TRBV7-9; CDR3 protein: CASSLAGSNQPQHF; CDR3 DNA: TGTGCCAGCAGCTTAGCAGGGTCCAATCAGCCCCAGCATTTT
clone size: -; D gene: -; J gene: TRBJ1-5; V gene: TRBV6-2/TRBV6-3; CDR3 protein: CASSYEGTRGYSNQPQHF; CDR3 DNA: TGTGCCAGCAGTTACGAGGGGACAAGGGGGTATAGCAATCAGCCCCAGCATTTT
clone size: -; D gene: TRBD2; J gene: TRBJ2-1; V gene: TRBV5-5; CDR3 protein: CASSLGLAGATQAYNEQFF; CDR3 DNA: TGTGCCAGCAGCTTGGGACTAGCGGGGGCCACTCAGGCCTACAATGAGCAGTTCTTC
clone size: -; D gene: -; J gene: TRBJ1-1; V gene: TRBV18; CDR3 protein: CASSPSPTRMNTEAFF; CDR3 DNA: TGTGCCAGCTCACCTTCCCCGACACGGATGAACACTGAAGCTTTCTTT
clone size: once; D gene: -; J gene: TRBJ1-1; V gene: TRBV19; CDR3 protein: CASKALASLNTEAFF; CDR3 DNA: TGTGCCAGTAAGGCCCTGGCGAGCCTGAACACTGAAGCTTTCTTT
clone size: -; D gene: -; J gene: TRBJ1-1; V gene: TRBV6-2/TRBV6-3; CDR3 protein: CASSTLWGTEAFF; CDR3 DNA: TGTGCCAGCAGCACCTTATGGGGCACTGAAGCTTTCTTT
clone size: once; D gene: TRBD1; J gene: TRBJ2-2; V gene: TRBV2; CDR3 protein: CASTPGGAGELFF; CDR3 DNA: TGTGCCAGCACCCCAGGGGGCGCCGGGGAGCTGTTTTTT
clone size: -; D gene: TRBD1; J gene: TRBJ1-2; V gene: TRBV7-9; CDR3 protein: CASSGQTRDSVYGYTF; CDR3 DNA: TGTGCCAGCAGCGGTCAAACACGGGACAGCGTCTATGGCTACACCTTC
clone size: -; D gene: -; J gene: TRBJ2-7; V gene: TRBV19; CDR3 protein: CASSIAQSYEQYF; CDR3 DNA: TGTGCCAGTAGTATAGCGCAGTCCTACGAGCAGTACTTC